The entry that follows covers one TCR beta chain sequence. This clone has more than one count but fewer than ten. Which antigen it targets is not known. Qualities for individual bases were not recorded, and no much larger clone is one base off. Compared with germline, V lacks 5 bases and J lacks 2 bases; bases without a gene match: 3. Via the germline V gene, CDR1 is SGHTA and CDR2 FQGTGA. The CDR3 starts with the cysteine, ends with the phenylalanine, and has 15 residues. Only the CDR3 part of the read is kept: 45 bases, read in frame from the first base. Patients with autoimmune disease history or receiving systemic immunosuppression were excluded from the trial. Peripheral blood for TCR sequencing was drawn from every dose cohort at baseline, at cycle 4 day 1 and at cycle 7 day 1. The samples were drawn from a first-in-human, open-label, multicenter phase I dose-escalation trial of ivuxolimab. The trial enrolled adults with locally advanced or metastatic head and neck squamous cell, hepatocellular, melanoma or renal cell carcinoma. Before TCR sequencing, CD4+ T cells and CD8+ T cells from peripheral blood were sorted into separate populations.

Genomic DNA was extracted from sorted cells for sequencing of the TCRbeta CDR3 region. The immunoSEQ Assay was used to sequence the TCRbeta CDR3 regions. Drawn from immuneACCESS, this table holds only the in-frame rearrangements with V and J called that TCRdb kept. Clones are partly lost; checked studies trace under half to an unresolved V gene and leave the rest unexplained. The sample has around 63,000 clones on record, 88% of them singletons. Over 0.25% of the sample comes from the top ten. This sample is part of a study of OX40 agonist ivuxolimab in advanced cancers. About the full investigation: The costimulatory receptor OX40 (CD134) was targeted by ivuxolimab, a fully human IgG2 agonistic monoclonal antibody. The monotherapy dose-escalation portion (N of about 57 patients) of the phase I ivuxolimab trial is reported in the paper. Peripheral TCRbeta sequencing aimed to test whether ivuxolimab altered TCR sequence diversity and caused clonal T-cell expansion. A male proportion of 82.7% and a mean age of roughly 55 years, ranging from 23 to 79, were recorded for the dose-escalation cohort. Intravenous ivuxolimab was administered to patients every 2 weeks at six dose levels: 0.01, 0.1, 0.3, 1.5, 3 and 10 mg/kg. Patients were allowed to have had prior anti-PD-1, anti-PD-L1 or anti-CTLA-4 therapy, and about 40% of the dose-escalation patients had been treated with checkpoint inhibitors. Partial responses occurred in three dose-escalation patients, of whom one had hepatocellular carcinoma and two had cutaneous melanoma. Of the approximately 54 patients in dose escalation, approximately 20 had hepatocellular carcinoma, about 15 had melanoma, 9 had renal cell carcinoma and 9 had head and neck cancer.

The paper's findings and limits, for the study overall: After ivuxolimab, expanded clones were on average more numerous among CD8+ T cells than among CD4+ T cells. Partial responders in the 0.1-3.0 mg/kg groups had among the lowest normalized peripheral clonal expansion, especially among CD8+ T cells. At doses of 0.1 to 3.0 mg/kg, clonal expansion of both CD4+ and CD8+ T cells in blood was seen between baseline and week 6. Low levels of normalized T-cell clonal expansion were also shown by some nonresponding patients. Which antigens the clonally expanded peripheral T cells were specific for was not determined.

The V gene is TRBV7-3 and the J gene is TRBJ2-1, with 10 central nucleotides matching TRBD2. This sample comprised CD4+ or CD8+ T cells sorted from blood, obtained in a trial of the OX40 agonist ivuxolimab. This TCR came from an adult with an advanced solid tumor such as melanoma, head and neck, liver or kidney cancer. The CDR3 corresponds to CASSVAGGTYNEQFF. The DNA reads TGTGCCAGCAGCGTAGCGGGAGGTACCTACAATGAGCAGTTCTTC.